Listed below are T cell receptor beta chains from one sample, sequenced in a study of OX40 agonist ivuxolimab in advanced cancers. This table comes from immunoSEQ multiplex PCR, and its TCRdb copy is limited to in-frame clones, with some not included. In the table there are 80,000 to 100,000 clones, roughly 84% of which are singletons. Sequencing used CD4+ or CD8+ T cells sorted from blood, obtained in a trial of the OX40 agonist ivuxolimab. Receptors originate from an adult with an advanced solid tumor such as melanoma, head and neck, liver or kidney cancer. The CDR3 runs from the conserved cysteine through the conserved F or W. D genes are given only for firm matches. For some rows the clone size is stated as once, few or many, or as a class when expanded; others skip it.

CDR3nt	CDR3aa	abundance	v_gene	j_gene	d_gene
TGTGCCAGTAGTACGCCCGCGTCCTCCTACGAGCAGTACTTC	CASSTPASSYEQYF	NA	TRBV19	TRBJ2-7	NA
TGTGCCAGCAGTTCTGACAGGGGTATGGTCAATGAGCAGTTCTTC	CASSSDRGMVNEQFF	NA	TRBV2	TRBJ2-1	TRBD1
TGTGCCAGCAGTGACCCAGACGGGACTCAAGAACACTACGAGCAGTACTTC	CASSDPDGTQEHYEQYF	NA	TRBV6-4	TRBJ2-7	NA
TGCGCCAGCATGCTAGCGGGGGTGGATACGCAGTATTTT	CASMLAGVDTQYF	NA	TRBV10-2	TRBJ2-3	TRBD2
TGTGCCAGCTCACCTCAGGACCGCCACATTCAGTACTTC	CASSPQDRHIQYF	NA	TRBV18	TRBJ2-4	NA
TGCGCCAGCAGCCTGGACAGGGGATACACAGATACGCAGTATTTT	CASSLDRGYTDTQYF	NA	TRBV5-1	TRBJ2-3	TRBD1
TGTGCCAGTAGTATCGACTCACAGGGCTACTATGGCTACACCTTC	CASSIDSQGYYGYTF	NA	TRBV19	TRBJ1-2	NA
TGTGCCAGCAGCCTGGGACTAGCGGGGGTCACCGGGGAGCTGTTTTTT	CASSLGLAGVTGELFF	NA	TRBV5-4	TRBJ2-2	TRBD2
TGTGCCAGCTCGGTTGGAGATAACACTGAAGCTTTCTTT	CASSVGDNTEAFF	NA	TRBV6-5	TRBJ1-1	NA
TGTGCCAGCTCACCAGAGACACTGAACACTGAAGCTTTCTTT	CASSPETLNTEAFF	few	TRBV18	TRBJ1-1	NA
TGTGCCAGCAGTGATCGGCCGGGGGGTGGAAACACCATATATTTT	CASSDRPGGGNTIYF	NA	TRBV6-1	TRBJ1-3	NA
TGTGCCAGCAGACAGATTACTACGCAGTATTTT	CASRQITTQYF	NA	TRBV6-1	TRBJ2-3	NA
TGTGCCAGCAGCCCTTATCGGGACAGGGGGGGAAACACCATATATTTT	CASSPYRDRGGNTIYF	NA	TRBV28	TRBJ1-3	TRBD1
TGCGCCAGCAGCCAGTCAGGGGGCGAGAATGAGCAGTTCTTC	CASSQSGGENEQFF	few	TRBV5-1	TRBJ2-1	TRBD1
TGTGCCAGCAGCTTGGGGGGCCGGACAGGAGGGGAAAAACTGTTTTTT	CASSLGGRTGGEKLFF	few	TRBV5-4	TRBJ1-4	TRBD1
TGTGCCAGCAGTGAAGTACCGGGGAACACCGGGGAGCTGTTTTTT	CASSEVPGNTGELFF	NA	TRBV6-1	TRBJ2-2	NA
TGTGCCAGCAGCGTAGACGCTAGCGGGGGTTCTCGGGAGCTGTTTTTT	CASSVDASGGSRELFF	NA	TRBV9	TRBJ2-2	TRBD2
TGTGCCAGTAGTCCCCGGACACCTCCCACAGATACGCAGTATTTT	CASSPRTPPTDTQYF	once	TRBV19	TRBJ2-3	NA
TGTGCCAGCAGTGACAGGGCTTCTTCCTACGAGCAGTACTTC	CASSDRASSYEQYF	NA	TRBV6-1	TRBJ2-7	NA
TGTGCCAGCAGTCCCCGGGGAGGGGAGGTACGTGAGCAGTACTTC	CASSPRGGEVREQYF	NA	TRBV6-6	TRBJ2-7	TRBD2
TGCGCCAGCAGCCAAGATCTATTTCCTGGCTCCTACAATGAGCAGTTCTTC	CASSQDLFPGSYNEQFF	NA	TRBV4-3	TRBJ2-1	NA
TGTGCCAGCCGACTAGCGGGGGTAGGAGAGACCCAGTACTTC	CASRLAGVGETQYF	NA	TRBV6-5	TRBJ2-5	TRBD2